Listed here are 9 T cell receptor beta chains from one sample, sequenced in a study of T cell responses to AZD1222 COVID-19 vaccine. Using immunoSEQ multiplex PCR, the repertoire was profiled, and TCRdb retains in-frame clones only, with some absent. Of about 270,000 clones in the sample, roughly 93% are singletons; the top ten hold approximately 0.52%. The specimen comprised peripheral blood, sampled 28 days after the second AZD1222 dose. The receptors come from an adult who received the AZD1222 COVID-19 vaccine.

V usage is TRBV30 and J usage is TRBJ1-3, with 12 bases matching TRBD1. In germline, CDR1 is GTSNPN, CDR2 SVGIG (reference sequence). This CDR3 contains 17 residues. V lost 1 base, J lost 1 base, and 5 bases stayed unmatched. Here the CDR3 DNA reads TGTGCCTGGAGTGGGGACAGGGGGCCCCGGTCTGGAAACACCATATATTTT. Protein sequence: CAWSGDRGPRSGNTIYF.

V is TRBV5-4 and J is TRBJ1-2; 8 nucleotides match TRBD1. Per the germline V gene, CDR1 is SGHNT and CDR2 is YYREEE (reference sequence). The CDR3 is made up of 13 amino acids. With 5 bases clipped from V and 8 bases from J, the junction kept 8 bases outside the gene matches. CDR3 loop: CASRRSGGSGYTF. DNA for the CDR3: TGTGCCAGCAGGCGATCAGGGGGCTCGGGCTACACCTTC.

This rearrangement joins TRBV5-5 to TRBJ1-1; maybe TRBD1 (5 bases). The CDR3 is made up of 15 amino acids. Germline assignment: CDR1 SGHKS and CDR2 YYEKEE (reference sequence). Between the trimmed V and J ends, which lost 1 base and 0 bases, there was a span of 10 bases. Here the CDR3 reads CASSLSVTVNTEAFF. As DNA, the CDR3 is TGTGCCAGCAGCTTGTCCGTGACAGTGAACACTGAAGCTTTCTTT.

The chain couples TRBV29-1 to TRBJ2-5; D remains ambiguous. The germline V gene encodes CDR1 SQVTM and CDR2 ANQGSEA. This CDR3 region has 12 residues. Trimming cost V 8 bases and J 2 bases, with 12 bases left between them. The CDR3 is CSQTTMQETQYF. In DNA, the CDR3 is TGCAGCCAAACTACAATGCAAGAGACCCAGTACTTC.

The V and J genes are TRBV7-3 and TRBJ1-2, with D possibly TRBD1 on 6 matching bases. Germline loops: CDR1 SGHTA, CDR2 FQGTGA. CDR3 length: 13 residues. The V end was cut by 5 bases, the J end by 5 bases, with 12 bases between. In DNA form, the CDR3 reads TGTGCCAGCAGCGCAGGGGATCCGTATGGCTACACCTTC. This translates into CASSAGDPYGYTF. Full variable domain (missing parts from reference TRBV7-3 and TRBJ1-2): GAGVSQTPSNKVTEKGKYVELRCDPISGHTALYWYRQSLGQGPEFLIYFQGTGAADDSGLPNDRFFAVRPEGSVSTLKIQRTERGDSAVYLCASSAGDPYGYTFGSGTRLTVV.

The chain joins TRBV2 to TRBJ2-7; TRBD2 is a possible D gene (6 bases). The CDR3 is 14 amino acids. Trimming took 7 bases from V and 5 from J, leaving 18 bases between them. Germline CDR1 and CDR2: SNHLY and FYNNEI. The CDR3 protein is CASTEGGGINEQYF. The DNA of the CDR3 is TGTGCCAGCACAGAGGGTGGGGGGATCAACGAGCAGTACTTC.

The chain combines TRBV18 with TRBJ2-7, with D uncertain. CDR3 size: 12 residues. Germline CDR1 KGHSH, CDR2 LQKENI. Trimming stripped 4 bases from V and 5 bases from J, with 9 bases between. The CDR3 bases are TGTGCCAGCTCACTGGGTGCAAACGAGCAGTACTTC. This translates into CASSLGANEQYF.

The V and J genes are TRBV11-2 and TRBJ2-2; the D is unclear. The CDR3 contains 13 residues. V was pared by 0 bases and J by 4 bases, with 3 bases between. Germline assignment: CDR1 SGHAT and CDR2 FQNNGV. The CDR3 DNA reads TGTGCCAGCAGCTTAGAAGGCACCGGGGAGCTGTTTTTT. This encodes CASSLEGTGELFF.

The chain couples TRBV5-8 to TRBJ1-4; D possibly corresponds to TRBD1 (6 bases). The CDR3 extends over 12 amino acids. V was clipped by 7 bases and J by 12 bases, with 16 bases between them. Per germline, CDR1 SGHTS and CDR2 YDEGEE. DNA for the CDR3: TGTGCCAGCCGTAAATTCCCAGGGGAACTGTTTTTT. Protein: CASRKFPGELFF.